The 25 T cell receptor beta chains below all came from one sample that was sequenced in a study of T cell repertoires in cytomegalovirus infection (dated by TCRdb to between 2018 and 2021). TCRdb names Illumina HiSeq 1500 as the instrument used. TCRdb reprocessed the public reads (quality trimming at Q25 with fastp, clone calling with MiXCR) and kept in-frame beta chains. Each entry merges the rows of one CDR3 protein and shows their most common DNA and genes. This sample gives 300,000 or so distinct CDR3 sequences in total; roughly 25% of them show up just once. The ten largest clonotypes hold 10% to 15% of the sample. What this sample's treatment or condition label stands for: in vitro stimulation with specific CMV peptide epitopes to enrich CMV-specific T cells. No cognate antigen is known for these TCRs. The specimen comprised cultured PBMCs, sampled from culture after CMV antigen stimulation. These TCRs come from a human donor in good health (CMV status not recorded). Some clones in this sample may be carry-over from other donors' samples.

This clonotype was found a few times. The CDR3 DNA follows: TGTGCCAGCAGTTTCAGGGGACAGAGCAATCAGCCCCAGCATTTT. This codes for CASSFRGQSNQPQHF. This chain joins TRBV12-3 or TRBV12-4 and TRBJ1-5; TRBD1 agrees at 7 bases. The CDR3 runs to 15 residues. Trimming removed 3 bases from V and 1 base from J; junction bases left unmatched: 3.

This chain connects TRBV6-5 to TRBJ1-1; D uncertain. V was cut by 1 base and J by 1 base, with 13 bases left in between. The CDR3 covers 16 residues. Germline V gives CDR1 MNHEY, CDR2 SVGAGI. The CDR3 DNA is TGTGCCAGCAGTTACTTGGCCATCGGAGGGAACACTGAAGCTTTCTTT. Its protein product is CASSYLAIGGNTEAFF.

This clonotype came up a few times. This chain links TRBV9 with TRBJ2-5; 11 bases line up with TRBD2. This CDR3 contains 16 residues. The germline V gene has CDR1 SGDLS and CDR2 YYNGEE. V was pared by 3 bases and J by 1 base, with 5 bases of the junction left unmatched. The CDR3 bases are TGTGCCAGCAGCGGGTTAGCGGGAGGGCCCCAAGAGACCCAGTACTTC. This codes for CASSGLAGGPQETQYF.

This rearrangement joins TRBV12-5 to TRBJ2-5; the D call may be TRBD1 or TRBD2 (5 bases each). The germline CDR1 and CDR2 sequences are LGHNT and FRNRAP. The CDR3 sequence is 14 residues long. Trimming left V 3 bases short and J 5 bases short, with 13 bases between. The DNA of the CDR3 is TGTGCTAGTGGTTTTTCGGGAAGGGGCGAGACCCAGTACTTC. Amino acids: CASGFSGRGETQYF.

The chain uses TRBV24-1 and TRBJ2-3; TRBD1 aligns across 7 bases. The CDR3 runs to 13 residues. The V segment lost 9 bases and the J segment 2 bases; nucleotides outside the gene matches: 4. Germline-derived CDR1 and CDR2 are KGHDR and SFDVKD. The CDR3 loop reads CATGTENTDTQYF. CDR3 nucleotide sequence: TGTGCCACCGGGACAGAGAACACAGATACGCAGTATTTT.

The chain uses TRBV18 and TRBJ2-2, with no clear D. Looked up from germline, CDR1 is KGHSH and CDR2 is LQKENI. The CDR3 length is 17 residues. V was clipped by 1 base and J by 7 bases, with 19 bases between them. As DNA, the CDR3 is TGTGCCAGCTCACCACGGGATTCTCGACGTTCGGTCGGGGAGCTGTTTTTT. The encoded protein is CASSPRDSRRSVGELFF.

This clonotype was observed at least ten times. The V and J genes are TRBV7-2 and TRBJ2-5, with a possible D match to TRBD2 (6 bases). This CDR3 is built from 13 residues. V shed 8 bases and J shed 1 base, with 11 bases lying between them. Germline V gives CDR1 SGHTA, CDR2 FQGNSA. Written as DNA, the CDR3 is TGTGCCAGCTCGCGGCGGGGCCAAGAGACCCAGTACTTC. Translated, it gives CASSRRGQETQYF.

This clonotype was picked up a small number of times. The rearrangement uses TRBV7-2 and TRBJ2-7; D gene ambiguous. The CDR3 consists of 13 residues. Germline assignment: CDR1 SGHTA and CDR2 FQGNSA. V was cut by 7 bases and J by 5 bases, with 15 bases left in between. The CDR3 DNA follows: TGTGCCAGCACCCCGAGGCGTGGGAACGAGCAGTACTTC. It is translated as CASTPRRGNEQYF.

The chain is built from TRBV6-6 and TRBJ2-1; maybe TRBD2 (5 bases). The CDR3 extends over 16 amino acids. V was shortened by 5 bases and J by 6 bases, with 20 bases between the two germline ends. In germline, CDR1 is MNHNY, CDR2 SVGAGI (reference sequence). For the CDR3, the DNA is TGTGCCAGCAGTCGCGGCCTAGCAGGACTGAGCAATGAGCAGTTCTTC. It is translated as CASSRGLAGLSNEQFF.

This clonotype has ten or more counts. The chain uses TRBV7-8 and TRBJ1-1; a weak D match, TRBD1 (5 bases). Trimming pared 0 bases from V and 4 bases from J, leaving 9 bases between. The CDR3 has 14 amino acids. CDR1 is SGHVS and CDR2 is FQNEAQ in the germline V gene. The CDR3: CASSLARAGTEAFF. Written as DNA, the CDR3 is TGTGCCAGCAGCTTAGCCAGGGCGGGCACTGAAGCTTTCTTT.

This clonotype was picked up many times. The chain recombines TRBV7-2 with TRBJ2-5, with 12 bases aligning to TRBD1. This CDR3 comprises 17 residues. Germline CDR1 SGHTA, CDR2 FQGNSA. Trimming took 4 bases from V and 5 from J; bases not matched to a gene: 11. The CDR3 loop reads CASSSGRDRGRRETQYF. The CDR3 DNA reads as TGTGCCAGCAGCTCCGGCCGGGACAGGGGGCGGCGGGAGACCCAGTACTTC.

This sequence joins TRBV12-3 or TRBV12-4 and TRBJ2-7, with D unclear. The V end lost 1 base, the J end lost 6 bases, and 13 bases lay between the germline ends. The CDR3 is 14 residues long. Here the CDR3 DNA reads TGTGCCAGCAGTTTAGGCAACGTTGGGTCCGAGCAGTACGTC. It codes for CASSLGNVGSEQYV.

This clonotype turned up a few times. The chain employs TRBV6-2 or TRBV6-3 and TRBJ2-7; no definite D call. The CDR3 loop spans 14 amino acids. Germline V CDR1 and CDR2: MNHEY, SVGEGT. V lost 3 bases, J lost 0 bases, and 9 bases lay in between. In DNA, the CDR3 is TGTGCCAGCAGTTATACACCCCTCTCCTACGAGCAGTACTTC. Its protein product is CASSYTPLSYEQYF.

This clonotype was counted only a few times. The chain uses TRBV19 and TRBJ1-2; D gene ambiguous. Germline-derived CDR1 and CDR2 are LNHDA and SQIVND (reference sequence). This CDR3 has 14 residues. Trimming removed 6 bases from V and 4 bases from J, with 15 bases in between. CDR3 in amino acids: CASRISGPSYGYTF. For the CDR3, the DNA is TGTGCCAGTAGGATATCAGGTCCATCCTATGGCTACACCTTC.

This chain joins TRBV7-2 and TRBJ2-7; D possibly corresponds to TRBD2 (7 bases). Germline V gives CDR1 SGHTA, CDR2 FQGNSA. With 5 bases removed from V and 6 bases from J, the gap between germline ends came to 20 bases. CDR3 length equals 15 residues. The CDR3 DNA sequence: TGTGCCAGCAGCGAGGGGGGAGGGGGGCTCGGCGAGCAGTACGTC. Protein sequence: CASSEGGGGLGEQYV.

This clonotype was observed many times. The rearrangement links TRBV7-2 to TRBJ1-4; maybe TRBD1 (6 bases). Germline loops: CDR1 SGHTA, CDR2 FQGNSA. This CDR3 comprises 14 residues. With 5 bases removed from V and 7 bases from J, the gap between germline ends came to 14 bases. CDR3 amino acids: CASSPGAHREKLFF. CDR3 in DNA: TGTGCCAGCAGCCCGGGGGCGCATCGTGAAAAACTGTTTTTT.

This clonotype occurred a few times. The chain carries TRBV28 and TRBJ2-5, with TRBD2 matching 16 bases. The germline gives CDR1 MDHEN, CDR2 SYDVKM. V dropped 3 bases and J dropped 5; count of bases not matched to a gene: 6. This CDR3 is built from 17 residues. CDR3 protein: CASSLGTSGRVLETQYF. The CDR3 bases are TGTGCCAGCAGTTTGGGGACTAGCGGGAGGGTATTGGAGACCCAGTACTTC.

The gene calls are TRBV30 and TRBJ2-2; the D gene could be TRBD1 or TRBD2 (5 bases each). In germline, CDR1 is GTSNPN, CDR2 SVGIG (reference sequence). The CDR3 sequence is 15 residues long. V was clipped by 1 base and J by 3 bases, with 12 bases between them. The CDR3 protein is CAWSGGWVDTGELFF. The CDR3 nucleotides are TGTGCCTGGAGTGGGGGGTGGGTGGACACCGGGGAGCTGTTTTTT.

The CDR3 coding sequence is TGTGCCAGCAGCTTAGCGGTGGGGGCTGAGTATGGCTACACCTTC. Its protein product is CASSLAVGAEYGYTF. This rearrangement joins TRBV7-2 to TRBJ1-2, with a weak D call TRBD1 (6 bases). CDR1 is SGHTA and CDR2 is FQGNSA in the germline V gene. V lost 0 bases and J lost 5, with 13 bases in between. The CDR3 is made up of 15 amino acids.

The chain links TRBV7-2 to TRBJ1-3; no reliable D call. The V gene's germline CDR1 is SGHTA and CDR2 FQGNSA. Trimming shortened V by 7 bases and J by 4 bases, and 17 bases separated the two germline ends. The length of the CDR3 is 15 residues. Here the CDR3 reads CASNPPTGPGNTIYF. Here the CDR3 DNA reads TGTGCCAGCAACCCACCTACGGGTCCAGGAAACACCATATATTTT.

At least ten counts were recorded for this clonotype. The CDR3 loop reads CASSGRGIRTDTQYF. The CDR3 coding sequence is TGTGCCAGCAGCGGAAGAGGTATACGCACAGATACGCAGTATTTT. The chain employs TRBV6-1 and TRBJ2-3; D remains unclear. Germline lookup yields CDR1 MNHNS and CDR2 SASEGT. The ends were cut back, 6 bases at V and 1 base at J, with 14 bases in the middle. The CDR3 runs to 15 residues.

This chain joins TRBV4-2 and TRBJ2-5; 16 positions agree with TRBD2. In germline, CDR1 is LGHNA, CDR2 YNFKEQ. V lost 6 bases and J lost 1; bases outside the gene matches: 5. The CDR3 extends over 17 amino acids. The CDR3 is CASSSGTSGRAQETQYF. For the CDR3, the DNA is TGTGCCAGCAGTTCCGGGACTAGCGGGAGGGCCCAAGAGACCCAGTACTTC.

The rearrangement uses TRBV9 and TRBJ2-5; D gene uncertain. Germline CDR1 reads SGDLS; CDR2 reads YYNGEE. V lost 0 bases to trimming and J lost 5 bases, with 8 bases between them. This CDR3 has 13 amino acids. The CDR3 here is CASSVEGSETQYF. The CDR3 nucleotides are TGTGCCAGCAGCGTAGAAGGCAGTGAGACCCAGTACTTC.

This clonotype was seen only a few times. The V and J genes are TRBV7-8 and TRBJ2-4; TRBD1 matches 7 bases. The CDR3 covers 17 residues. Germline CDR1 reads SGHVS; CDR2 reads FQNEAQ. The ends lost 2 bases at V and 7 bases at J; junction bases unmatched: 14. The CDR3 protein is CASSLTALTGSINIQYF. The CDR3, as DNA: TGTGCCAGCAGCTTAACCGCCCTGACAGGGTCAATCAACATTCAGTACTTC.

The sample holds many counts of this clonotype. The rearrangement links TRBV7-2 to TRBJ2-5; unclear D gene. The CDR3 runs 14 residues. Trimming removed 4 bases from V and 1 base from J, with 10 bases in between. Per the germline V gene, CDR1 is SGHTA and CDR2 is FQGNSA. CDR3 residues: CASSSNYAQETQYF. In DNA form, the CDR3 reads TGTGCCAGCAGCTCAAACTACGCCCAAGAGACCCAGTACTTC.